This entry is about one T cell receptor (beta chain). Its specificity is not known. The data derive from a study of PD-1 blockade in classical Hodgkin lymphoma. The time point is: newly diagnosed, previously untreated cHL patient sample. What served as comparison were PBMCs in newly diagnosed, untreated classical Hodgkin lymphoma. The V gene end was trimmed by 5 bases and the J gene end by 7 bases; junction bases not matched to a gene: 8. The CDR3 is made up of 13 amino acids. From germline, CDR1 is SGHRS and CDR2 YFSETQ. The protocol was immunoSEQ multiplex PCR, while the TCRdb copy is restricted to in-frame clones and leaves out a portion. The table has roughly 70,000 clones, about 93% seen once; the top ten hold over 2.5%. Notes on the study in general: Reported findings placed baseline TCR diversity lower in newly diagnosed patients (compared with healthy donors).

The sample taken for sequencing was peripheral blood mononuclear cells (PBMCs). V and J are TRBV5-1 and TRBJ1-1; 7 nucleotides align to TRBD1. This receptor was taken from a human donor with classical Hodgkin lymphoma. The CDR3 protein is CASSPGQAYEAFF. CDR3 nucleotides: TGCGCCAGCAGTCCCGGACAGGCATATGAAGCTTTCTTT.